The T cell receptor (beta chain) under discussion was sequenced for a study of breast tumors, draining lymph nodes, adjacent tissues. Overall study findings and caveats: Luminal-like breast cancer showed significantly greater tumor-nontumor repertoire similarity than basal-like breast cancer did. Data fit most tumor T cells coming from lymph node, expanding in tumor.

Axillary draining lymph nodes of breast cancer patients supplied the node samples. Between the trimmed V and J ends, which lost 6 bases and 2 bases, there was a span of 15 bases. Germline V gene lookup returns CDR1 LNHNV and CDR2 YYDKDF (reference sequence). This CDR3 region has 15 residues. From the multiplex PCR reads, TCRdb called clonotypes with MiXCR, one entry per CDR3 protein. This table holds some 140,000 distinct CDR3 sequences, 20% to 25% found once. Notes on this clonotype: Its antigen is as yet unknown. With a much larger clone just one base away, this may be a read error.

The chain employs TRBV15 and TRBJ2-3, with D perhaps matching TRBD1 (5 bases). Sequencing was done on a sample of axillary lymph node tissue. This receptor was taken from a female donor with breast cancer. Some clones in this sample may be carry-over from other donors' samples. The CDR3, as DNA: TGTGCCACCAGGGATCACAGGTCGAACACAGATACGCAGTATTTT. Translation: CATRDHRSNTDTQYF.